This T cell receptor beta chain was documented in a study of blood T cell repertoires in COVID-19. In the study overall: Sites across the United States, Italy and Spain contributed samples from acute and convalescent COVID-19.

CDR1 and CDR2 (germline): LGHNA, YSLEER. J was trimmed by 2 bases and V by 3 bases; bases with no gene match: 4. The CDR3 runs to 16 residues. Only in-frame clones appear in the TCRdb table, and some are missing; sequencing was by immunoSEQ multiplex PCR. The table shows 150,000 to 200,000 clones, with roughly four fifths occurring only once. The chain is built from TRBV4-3 and TRBJ2-1, with TRBD2 matching over 10 bases. Sequencing was done on a sample of peripheral blood. The clonotype originates from an elderly woman with acute or convalescent COVID-19. DNA for the CDR3: TGCGCCAGCAGCCAGGCTAGCGGGGGAACCTACAATGAGCAGTTCTTC. Translating it yields CASSQASGGTYNEQFF.